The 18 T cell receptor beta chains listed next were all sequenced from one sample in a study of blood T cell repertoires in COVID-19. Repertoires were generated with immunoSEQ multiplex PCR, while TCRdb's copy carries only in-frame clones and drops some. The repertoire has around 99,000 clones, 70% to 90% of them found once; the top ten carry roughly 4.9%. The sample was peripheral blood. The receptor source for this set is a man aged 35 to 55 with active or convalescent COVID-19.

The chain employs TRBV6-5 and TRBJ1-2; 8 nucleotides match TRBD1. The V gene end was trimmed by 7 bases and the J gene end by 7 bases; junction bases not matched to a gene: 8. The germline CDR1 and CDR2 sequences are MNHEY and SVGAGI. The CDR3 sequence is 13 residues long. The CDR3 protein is CASKISGGGGYTF. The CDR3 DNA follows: TGTGCCAGCAAAATATCAGGGGGCGGTGGCTACACCTTC.

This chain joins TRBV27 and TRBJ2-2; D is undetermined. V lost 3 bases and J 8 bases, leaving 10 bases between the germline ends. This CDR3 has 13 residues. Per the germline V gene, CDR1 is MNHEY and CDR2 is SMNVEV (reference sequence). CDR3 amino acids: CASSFMYGGELFF. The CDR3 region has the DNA TGTGCCAGCAGTTTTATGTACGGTGGGGAGCTGTTTTTT.

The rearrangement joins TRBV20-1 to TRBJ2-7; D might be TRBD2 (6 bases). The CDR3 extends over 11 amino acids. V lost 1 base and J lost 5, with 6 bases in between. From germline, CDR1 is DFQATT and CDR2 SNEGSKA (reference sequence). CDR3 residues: CSARGGDEQYF. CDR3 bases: TGCAGTGCTAGAGGGGGGGACGAGCAGTACTTC.

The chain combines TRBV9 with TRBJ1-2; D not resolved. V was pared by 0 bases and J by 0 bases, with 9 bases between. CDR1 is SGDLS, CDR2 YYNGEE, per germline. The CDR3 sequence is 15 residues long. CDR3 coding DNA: TGTGCCAGCAGCGTAGACTCGGGTACTAACTATGGCTACACCTTC. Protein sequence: CASSVDSGTNYGYTF.

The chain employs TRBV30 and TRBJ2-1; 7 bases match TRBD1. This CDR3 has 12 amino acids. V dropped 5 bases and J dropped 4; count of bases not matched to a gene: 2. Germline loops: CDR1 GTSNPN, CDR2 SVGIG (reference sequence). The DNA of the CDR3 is TGTGCCTGGTCACAGGGGTACAATGAGCAGTTCTTC. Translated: CAWSQGYNEQFF.

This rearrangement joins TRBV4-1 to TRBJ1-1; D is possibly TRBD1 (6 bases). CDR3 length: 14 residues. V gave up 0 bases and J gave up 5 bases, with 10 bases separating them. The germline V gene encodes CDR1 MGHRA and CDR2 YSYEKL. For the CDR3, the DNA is TGCGCCAGCAGCCAAGATGGGGGCTGGACTGAAGCTTTCTTT. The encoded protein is CASSQDGGWTEAFF.

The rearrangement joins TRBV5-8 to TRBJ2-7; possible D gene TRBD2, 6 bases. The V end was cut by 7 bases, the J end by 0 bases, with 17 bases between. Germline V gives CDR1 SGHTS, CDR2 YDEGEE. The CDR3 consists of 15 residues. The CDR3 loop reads CASLPPGAPSYEQYF. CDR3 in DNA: TGTGCCAGCCTCCCCCCGGGAGCCCCCTCCTACGAGCAGTACTTC.

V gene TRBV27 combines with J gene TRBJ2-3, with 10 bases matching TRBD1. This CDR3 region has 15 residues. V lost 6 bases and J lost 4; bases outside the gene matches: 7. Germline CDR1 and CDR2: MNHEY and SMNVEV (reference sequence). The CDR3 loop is CASRRQGAEADTQYF. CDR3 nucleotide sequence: TGTGCCAGCAGGCGACAGGGGGCTGAGGCAGATACGCAGTATTTT.

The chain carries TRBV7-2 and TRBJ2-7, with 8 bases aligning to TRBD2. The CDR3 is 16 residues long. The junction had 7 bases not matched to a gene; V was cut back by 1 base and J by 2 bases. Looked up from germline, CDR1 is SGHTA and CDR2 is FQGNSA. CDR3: CASSLGSRAGAYEQYF. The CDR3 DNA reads TGTGCCAGCAGCTTAGGATCCCGAGCGGGGGCCTACGAGCAGTACTTC.

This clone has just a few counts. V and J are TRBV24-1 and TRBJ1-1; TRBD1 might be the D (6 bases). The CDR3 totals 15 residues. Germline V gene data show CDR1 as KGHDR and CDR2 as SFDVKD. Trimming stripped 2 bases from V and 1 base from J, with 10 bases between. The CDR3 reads CATSDSTTGNTEAFF. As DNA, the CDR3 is TGTGCCACCAGTGATTCCACGACAGGGAACACTGAAGCTTTCTTT.

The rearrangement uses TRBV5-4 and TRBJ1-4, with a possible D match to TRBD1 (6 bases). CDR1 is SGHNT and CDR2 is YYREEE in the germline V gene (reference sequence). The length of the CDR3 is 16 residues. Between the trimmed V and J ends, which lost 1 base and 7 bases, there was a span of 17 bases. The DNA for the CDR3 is TGTGCCAGCAGCTTGTACACAGGGTCTATAAGTGAAAAACTGTTTTTT. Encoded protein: CASSLYTGSISEKLFF.

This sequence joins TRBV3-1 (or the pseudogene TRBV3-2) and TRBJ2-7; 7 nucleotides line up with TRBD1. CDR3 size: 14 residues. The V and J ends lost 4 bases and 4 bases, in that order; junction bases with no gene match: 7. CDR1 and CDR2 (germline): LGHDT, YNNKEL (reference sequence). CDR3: CASSPRDSIYEQYF. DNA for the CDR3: TGTGCCAGCAGCCCCCGGGACAGTATATACGAGCAGTACTTC.

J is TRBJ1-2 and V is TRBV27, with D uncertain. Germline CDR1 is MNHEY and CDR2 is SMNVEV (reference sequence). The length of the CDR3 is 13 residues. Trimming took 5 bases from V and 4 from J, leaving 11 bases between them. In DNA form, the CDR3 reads TGTGCCAGCAGTCCCCGGGTCCCCTATGGCTACACCTTC. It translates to CASSPRVPYGYTF.

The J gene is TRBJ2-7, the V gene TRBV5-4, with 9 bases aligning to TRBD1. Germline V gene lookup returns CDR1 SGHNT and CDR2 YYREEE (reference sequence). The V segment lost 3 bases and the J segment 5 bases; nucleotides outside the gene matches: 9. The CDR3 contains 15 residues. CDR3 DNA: TGTGCCAGCAGCTCCGACAGGGGGGATAGGAACGAGCAGTACTTC. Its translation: CASSSDRGDRNEQYF.

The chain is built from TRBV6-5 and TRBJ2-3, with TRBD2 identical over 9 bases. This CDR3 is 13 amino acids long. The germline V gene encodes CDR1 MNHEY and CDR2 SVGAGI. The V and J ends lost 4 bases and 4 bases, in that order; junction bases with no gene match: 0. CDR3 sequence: CASSLAGADTQYF. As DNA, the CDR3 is TGTGCCAGCAGTTTAGCGGGAGCAGATACGCAGTATTTT.

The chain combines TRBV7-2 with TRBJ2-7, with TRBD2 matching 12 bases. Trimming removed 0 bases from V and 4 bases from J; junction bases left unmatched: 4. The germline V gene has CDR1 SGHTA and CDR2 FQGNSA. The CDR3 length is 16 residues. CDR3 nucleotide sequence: TGTGCCAGCAGCTTAGCTCGGACTAGCGGGATGTACGAGCAGTACTTC. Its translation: CASSLARTSGMYEQYF.

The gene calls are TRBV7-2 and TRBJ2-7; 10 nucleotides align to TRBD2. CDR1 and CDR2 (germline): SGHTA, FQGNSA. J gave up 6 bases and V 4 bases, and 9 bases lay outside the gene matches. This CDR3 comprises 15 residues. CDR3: CASSSNLAGAGEQYF. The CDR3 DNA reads TGTGCCAGCAGCTCGAATCTAGCGGGAGCGGGCGAGCAGTACTTC.

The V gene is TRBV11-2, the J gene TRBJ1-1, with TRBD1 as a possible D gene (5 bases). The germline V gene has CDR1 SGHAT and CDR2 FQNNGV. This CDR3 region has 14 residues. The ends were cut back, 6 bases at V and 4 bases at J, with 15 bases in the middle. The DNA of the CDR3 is TGTGCCAGCAGTGCCGTGGGGGAGGGCACTGAAGCTTTCTTT. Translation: CASSAVGEGTEAFF.